This TCR beta chain derives from a study of shared clonotypes between healthy human individuals. The germline V gene encodes CDR1 SGDLS and CDR2 YYNGEE. The ends were cut back, 0 bases at V and 7 bases at J, with 10 bases in the middle. The CDR3 sequence is 13 residues long. The method was immunoSEQ multiplex PCR; TCRdb's version includes in-frame clones alone and lacks a portion of them. This sample carries some 1.5 million clones, 95% to 97% of them seen once, and the ten largest clones take about 1.2%. The V and J genes are TRBV9 and TRBJ1-1, with D unresolved. The sequenced sample was naive CD4+ T cells sorted from blood. Subset noted: CD45RA+ positively selected. The receptor comes from a man aged 30 to 39 in good health. CDR3 protein: CASSVGGLGEAFF. Written as DNA, the CDR3 is TGTGCCAGCAGCGTAGGGGGTTTGGGTGAAGCTTTCTTT.